This T cell receptor beta chain emerged from a study of breast tumors, draining lymph nodes, adjacent tissues. Study-wide points: The lymph node origin of tumor T cells was framed as consistent with a hypothesis, not demonstrated. Compared with lymph nodes, tumors were less diverse; compared with nontumor tissue, more.

MiXCR was run by TCRdb on the multiplex PCR reads, yielding one entry per CDR3 protein. Seen here are about 200,000 distinct CDR3 sequences, under 40% observed once, and the top ten hold approximately 3.6%. Concerning this clonotype itself: Its target is unknown.

The lymph nodes were axillary draining lymph nodes from breast cancer patients. The clonotype comes from a female donor with breast cancer. Some clones in this sample may be carry-over from other donors' samples. Sequencing input: axillary lymph node tissue.

This CDR3 is CASSTRDRAYGYTF. CDR3 in DNA: TGTGCCAGCAGTACCCGGGACAGGGCCTATGGCTACACCTTC. The rearrangement links TRBV28 to TRBJ1-2; 9 positions match TRBD1. Trimming removed 5 bases from V and 4 bases from J; junction bases left unmatched: 5. Germline V gene sequence: CDR1 MDHEN, CDR2 SYDVKM. The CDR3 length is 14 residues.